These 20 T cell receptor beta chains were sequenced from one sample in a study of monozygotic twins with inflammatory bowel disease. One entry per CDR3 protein, without DNA, is what TCRdb gives after re-calling the 5' RACE reads. The ten most abundant clones cover around 2.4% of a sample with about 420,000 distinct CDR3 sequences. Sequencing was done on a sample of blood. The receptor source for this set is a human donor with ulcerative colitis or Crohn's disease, or a healthy co-twin of an affected twin (not recorded which).

The chain uses TRBV5-1 and TRBJ2-1; TCRdb selects TRBD2, and the lack of DNA leaves this call unchecked. The CDR3 runs to 13 residues. In germline, CDR1 is SGHRS, CDR2 YFSETQ. Here the CDR3 reads CASSGGGYNEQFF.

The chain recombines TRBV20-1 with TRBJ1-5. This CDR3 comprises 12 residues. In germline, CDR1 is DFQATT, CDR2 SNEGSKA (reference sequence). CDR3 protein: CSVSGGNQPQHF.

The V gene is TRBV18, the J gene TRBJ2-7; TCRdb calls TRBD2, which cannot be checked without DNA. The length of the CDR3 is 16 residues. Germline CDR1 KGHSH, CDR2 LQKENI. The CDR3 region is CASSRDAGLFRYEQYF.

The chain uses TRBV2 and TRBJ2-3; TCRdb picks TRBD2, but there is no DNA to check that call. Looked up from germline, CDR1 is SNHLY and CDR2 is FYNNEI. CDR3 length: 15 amino acids. CDR3 region: CASTPSGRDTDTQYF. Full variable domain (rest looked up from reference TRBV2 and TRBJ2-3): EPEVTQTPSHQVTQMGQEVILRCVPISNHLYFYWYRQILGQKVEFLVSFYNNEISEKSEIFDDQFSVERPDGSNFTLKIRSTKLEDSAMYFCASTPSGRDTDTQYFGPGTRLTVL.

This chain uses TRBV5-4 with TRBJ2-1; TCRdb's D call of TRBD2 is untestable without DNA. The CDR3 covers 19 residues. In germline, CDR1 is SGHNT, CDR2 YYREEE (reference sequence). The CDR3: CASSLPRGTSGRGYNEQFF. The variable domain in full, completed from reference TRBV5-4 and TRBJ2-1, reads ETGVTQSPTHLIKTRGQQVTLRCSSQSGHNTVSWYQQALGQGPQFIFQYYREEENGRGNFPPRFSGLQFPNYSSELNVNALELDDSALYLCASSLPRGTSGRGYNEQFFGPGTRLTVL.

The chain joins TRBV5-5 to TRBJ2-5; TCRdb proposes TRBD1, but this gene call is untestable without DNA. CDR3 length: 14 amino acids. Germline lookup yields CDR1 SGHKS and CDR2 YYEKEE (reference sequence). Here the CDR3 reads CASSVQGWWETQYF.

The rearrangement uses TRBV7-2 and TRBJ2-3; the D gene TCRdb calls, TRBD1, cannot be checked with no DNA. This CDR3 region has 15 residues. From germline, CDR1 is SGHTA and CDR2 FQGNSA. CDR3 in amino acids: CASSLVPGGADTQYF.

The V call is TRBV20-1, the J call TRBJ2-7; TCRdb lists TRBD1, though no DNA is available to test this call. Looked up from germline, CDR1 is DFQATT and CDR2 is SNEGSKA (reference sequence). This CDR3 is built from 13 residues. CDR3 in amino acids: CSARGTGIYEQYF.

This chain uses TRBV7-2 with TRBJ2-5; TCRdb indicates TRBD2, and absent DNA this call remains unverified. The CDR3 loop spans 12 amino acids. Germline V gene lookup returns CDR1 SGHTA and CDR2 FQGNSA. The CDR3 loop is CASGSRRETQYF.

CDR3 sequence reads: CASSPSGLGGYTF. This sequence joins TRBV5-6 and TRBJ1-2. The CDR3 sequence is 13 residues long. Germline values: CDR1 SGHDT, CDR2 YYEEEE.

The chain employs TRBV20-1 and TRBJ2-4; TCRdb proposes TRBD2, but this gene call is untestable without DNA. The CDR3 is 17 amino acids. The germline gives CDR1 DFQATT, CDR2 SNEGSKA (reference sequence). CDR3 residues: CSAREVAGILAKNIQYF.

The chain is built from TRBV20-1 and TRBJ1-6; TCRdb indicates TRBD1, and absent DNA this call remains unverified. The germline V gene has CDR1 DFQATT and CDR2 SNEGSKA (reference sequence). The CDR3 runs 15 residues. The CDR3 spells CSARGGQGENSPLHF.

The chain links TRBV3-1 to TRBJ2-7; checking the TCRdb D call of TRBD1 is not possible without DNA. Germline V gene data show CDR1 as LGHDT and CDR2 as YNNKEL (reference sequence). This CDR3 has 15 residues. The CDR3 region is CASSQGGPSSGEQYF.

This chain joins TRBV3-1 and TRBJ2-7. This CDR3 has 14 residues. Germline V gene sequence: CDR1 LGHDT, CDR2 YNNKEL (reference sequence). This chain's CDR3 is CASSQASGRHEQYF.

The chain joins TRBV5-1 to TRBJ2-7; TCRdb lists TRBD1, though no DNA is available to test this call. The CDR3 consists of 13 residues. The germline CDR1 and CDR2 sequences are SGHRS and YFSETQ. The CDR3 sequence is CASSRGVTYEQYF.

J is TRBJ2-3 and V is TRBV19; TCRdb proposes TRBD1, but this gene call is untestable without DNA. This CDR3 is 15 amino acids long. The V gene's germline CDR1 is LNHDA and CDR2 SQIVND (reference sequence). The CDR3 protein is CASSIGRLAADTQYF.

The V gene is TRBV18, the J gene TRBJ2-7; TCRdb's D call, TRBD1, is unchecked because there is no DNA. Germline CDR1 reads KGHSH; CDR2 reads LQKENI. The CDR3 contains 14 residues. The CDR3 loop is CASSPLSGGYEQYF.

The rearrangement joins TRBV9 to TRBJ2-3. The CDR3 extends over 14 amino acids. Germline V gives CDR1 SGDLS, CDR2 YYNGEE. CDR3 in amino acids: CASSVASITDTQYF. Using reference TRBV9 and TRBJ2-3 for the parts outside the CDR3, the full variable domain is DSGVTQTPKHLITATGQRVTLRCSPRSGDLSVYWYQQSLDQGLQFLIQYYNGEERAKGNILERFSAQQFPDLHSELNLSSLELGDSALYFCASSVASITDTQYFGPGTRLTVL.

The rearrangement links TRBV7-2 to TRBJ2-7; TCRdb lists TRBD2, though no DNA is available to test this call. The CDR3 has 16 amino acids. Germline V lookup: CDR1 SGHTA, CDR2 FQGNSA. CDR3 loop: CASSPPLPGLRDEQYF.

J is TRBJ1-2 and V is TRBV20-1. Germline CDR1 and CDR2: DFQATT and SNEGSKA (reference sequence). CDR3 length: 14 amino acids. The CDR3 spells CSAEDKASNYGYTF.